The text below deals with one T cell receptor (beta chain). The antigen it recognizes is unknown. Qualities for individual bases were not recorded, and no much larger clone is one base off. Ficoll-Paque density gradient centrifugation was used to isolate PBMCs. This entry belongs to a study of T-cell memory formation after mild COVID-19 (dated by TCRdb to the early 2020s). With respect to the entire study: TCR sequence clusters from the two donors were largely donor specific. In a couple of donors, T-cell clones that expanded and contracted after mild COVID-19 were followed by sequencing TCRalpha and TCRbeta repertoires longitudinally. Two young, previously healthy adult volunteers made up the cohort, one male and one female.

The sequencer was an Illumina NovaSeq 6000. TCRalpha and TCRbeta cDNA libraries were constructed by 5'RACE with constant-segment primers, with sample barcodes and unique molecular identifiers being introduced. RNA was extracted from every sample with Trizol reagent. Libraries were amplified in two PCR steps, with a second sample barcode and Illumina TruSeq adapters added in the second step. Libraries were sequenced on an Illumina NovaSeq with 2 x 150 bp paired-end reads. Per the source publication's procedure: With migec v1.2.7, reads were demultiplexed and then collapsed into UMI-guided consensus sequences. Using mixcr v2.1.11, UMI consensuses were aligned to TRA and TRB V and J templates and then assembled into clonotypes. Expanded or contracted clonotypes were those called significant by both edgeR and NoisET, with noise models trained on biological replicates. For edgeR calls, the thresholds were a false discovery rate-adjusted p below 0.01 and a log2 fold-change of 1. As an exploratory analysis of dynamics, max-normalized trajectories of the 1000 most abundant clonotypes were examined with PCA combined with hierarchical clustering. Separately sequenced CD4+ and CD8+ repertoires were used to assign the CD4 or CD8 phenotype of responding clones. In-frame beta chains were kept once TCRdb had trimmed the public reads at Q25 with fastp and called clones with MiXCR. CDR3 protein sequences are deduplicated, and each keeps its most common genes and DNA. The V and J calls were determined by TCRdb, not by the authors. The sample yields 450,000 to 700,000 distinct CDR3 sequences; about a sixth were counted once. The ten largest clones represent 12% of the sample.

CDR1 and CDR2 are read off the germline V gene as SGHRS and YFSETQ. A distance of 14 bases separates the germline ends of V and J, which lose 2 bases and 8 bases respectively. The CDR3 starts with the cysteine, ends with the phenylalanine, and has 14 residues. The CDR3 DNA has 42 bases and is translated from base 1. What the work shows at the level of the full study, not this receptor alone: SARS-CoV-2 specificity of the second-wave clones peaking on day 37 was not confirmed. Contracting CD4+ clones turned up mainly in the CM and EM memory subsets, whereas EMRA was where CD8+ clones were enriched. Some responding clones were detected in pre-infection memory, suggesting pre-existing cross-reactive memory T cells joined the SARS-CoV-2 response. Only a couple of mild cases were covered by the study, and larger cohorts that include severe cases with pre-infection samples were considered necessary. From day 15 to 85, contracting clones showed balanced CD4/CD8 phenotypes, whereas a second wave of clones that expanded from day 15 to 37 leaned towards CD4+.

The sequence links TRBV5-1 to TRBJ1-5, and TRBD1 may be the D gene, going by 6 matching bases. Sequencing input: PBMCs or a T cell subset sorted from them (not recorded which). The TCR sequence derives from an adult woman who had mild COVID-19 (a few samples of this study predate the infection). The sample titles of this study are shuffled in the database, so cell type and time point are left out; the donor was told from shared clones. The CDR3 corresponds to CASSFGAGDEPQHF. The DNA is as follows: TGCGCCAGCAGCTTTGGGGCAGGGGATGAGCCCCAGCATTTT.